These 26 T cell receptor beta chains were all obtained from the same sample, sequenced in a study of blood T cells in healthy people across ages. Next came a second PCR, run for about 7 to 11 cycles, which used a sample-barcoded 5' primer along with a J-beta primer mix. TCRdb independently ran MiXCR on the 5' RACE reads; one entry per CDR3 protein. Seen here are around 600,000 distinct CDR3 sequences, 40% to 50% observed once, and the top ten hold roughly 24%. Input material: blood. The receptors stem from a man aged 80 or over in good health.

The chain joins TRBV24-1 to TRBJ2-1; unclear D gene. The CDR3 is 13 amino acids. Trimming took 4 bases from V and 8 from J, leaving 11 bases between them. Germline CDR1 reads KGHDR; CDR2 reads SFDVKD. As DNA, the CDR3 is TGTGCCACCAGTGAACGACCGTTGGATGAGCAGTTCTTC. Translation gives CATSERPLDEQFF.

This clonotype was seen many times. The chain has TRBV4-3 and TRBJ2-5; 9 bases are a match to TRBD1. The germline gives CDR1 LGHNA, CDR2 YSLEER. The V and J ends lost 1 base and 2 bases, in that order; junction bases with no gene match: 5. The length of the CDR3 is 16 residues. CDR3 nucleotides: TGCGCCAGCAGCCAAGGACAGGGGGGATGGCAAGAGACCCAGTACTTC. Amino acid sequence: CASSQGQGGWQETQYF.

The genes are TRBV29-1 and TRBJ2-7; D remains ambiguous. V dropped 8 bases and J dropped 7 bases, with 18 bases sitting between them. Germline V CDR1 and CDR2: SQVTM, ANQGSEA. This CDR3 has 12 amino acids. Here the CDR3 reads CSIRRPPGEQYF. CDR3 DNA sequence: TGCAGCATCCGCCGGCCCCCTGGTGAGCAGTACTTC.

V gene TRBV10-3 combines with J gene TRBJ2-5, with 13 positions matching TRBD2. This CDR3 comprises 16 residues. V trimming: 2 bases; J trimming: 7 bases; junction bases outside the gene matches: 7. Germline lookup yields CDR1 ENHRY and CDR2 SYGVKD. Here the CDR3 reads CAISEPGLAGAGTQYF. For the CDR3, the DNA is TGTGCCATCAGTGAGCCAGGACTAGCGGGAGCCGGGACCCAGTACTTC.

The chain joins TRBV12-3 or TRBV12-4 to TRBJ2-3; D perhaps matches TRBD2 (5 bases). This CDR3 has 14 residues. The V end lost 4 bases, the J end lost 14 bases, and 22 bases lay between the germline ends. In DNA form, the CDR3 reads TGTGCCAGCAGTTCTTCTGTCGCTAGTGAGCGGCGGTATTTT. Translating it yields CASSSSVASERRYF.

This sequence joins TRBV5-1 and TRBJ2-5; 7 bases line up with TRBD1. The CDR3 is 13 amino acids. In germline, CDR1 is SGHRS, CDR2 YFSETQ. The J segment lost 9 bases and the V segment lost 2 bases, leaving 7 bases of the junction unmatched. CDR3 bases: TGCGCCAGCAGCTTAGACAGGGCCGAGGCCCAGTACTTC. Translating it yields CASSLDRAEAQYF.

This clonotype was detected only a few times. The chain joins TRBV11-2 to TRBJ2-7; TRBD1 aligns across 9 bases. This CDR3 has 15 amino acids. In germline, CDR1 is SGHAT, CDR2 FQNNGV. V was pared by 1 base and J by 3 bases, with 4 bases of the junction left unmatched. The CDR3 is CASSLGRDRDYEQYF. CDR3 DNA sequence: TGTGCCAGCAGCTTAGGCCGGGACAGGGACTACGAGCAGTACTTC.

In this sample, this clonotype turned up a few times. The chain employs TRBV10-3 and TRBJ2-1; 9 bases fit TRBD1. CDR3 length: 15 amino acids. CDR1 and CDR2 from the germline V gene are ENHRY and SYGVKD. The trim removed 3 bases at V and 10 bases at J, leaving 10 bases unmatched. The CDR3 here is CAISEQMGQGDEQFF. The CDR3 coding sequence is TGTGCCATCAGTGAACAAATGGGACAGGGAGACGAGCAGTTCTTC.

This sequence joins TRBV5-1 and TRBJ2-1, with TRBD2 matching 8 bases. CDR3 length: 15 residues. The V segment lost 5 bases and the J segment 3 bases; nucleotides outside the gene matches: 7. Germline CDR1 SGHRS, CDR2 YFSETQ. The CDR3 is CASRYSGVSYNEQFF. CDR3 DNA sequence: TGCGCCAGCAGATATAGCGGGGTCAGCTACAATGAGCAGTTCTTC.

This clonotype was recorded a few times. The chain links TRBV7-3 to TRBJ2-3, with TRBD1 as a possible D gene (5 bases). The germline gives CDR1 SGHTA, CDR2 FQGTGA. V was cut by 4 bases and J by 2 bases, with 10 bases left in between. CDR3 length: 14 residues. CDR3 sequence reads: CASSSQGYTDTQYF. CDR3 bases: TGTGCCAGCAGCTCCCAGGGATACACAGATACGCAGTATTTT.

This clonotype was observed a few times. The gene calls are TRBV2 and TRBJ2-1; D gene ambiguous. The V and J ends lost 4 bases and 3 bases respectively, with 13 bases between them. CDR3 length: 15 amino acids. The germline gives CDR1 SNHLY, CDR2 FYNNEI. The CDR3 protein is CASSVETPRYNEQFF. In nucleotides, the CDR3 is TGTGCCAGCAGTGTTGAGACTCCCCGCTACAATGAGCAGTTCTTC.

The chain links TRBV7-2 to TRBJ2-3, with D possibly TRBD2 on 7 matching bases. This CDR3 has 16 amino acids. V lost 2 bases to trimming and J lost 5 bases, with 17 bases between them. CDR1 and CDR2 from the germline V gene are SGHTA and FQGNSA. CDR3 nucleotide sequence: TGTGCCAGCAGCTTATGGGGGGGGGCCGGGGAAGATACGCAGTATTTT. Its protein is CASSLWGGAGEDTQYF.

The chain combines TRBV6-2 or TRBV6-3 with TRBJ2-1, with no clear D. The V gene lost 0 bases and the J gene lost 9 bases, with 15 bases spanning the gap. This CDR3 has 15 amino acids. Germline V gene lookup returns CDR1 MNHEY and CDR2 SVGEGT. This chain's CDR3 is CASSYSPLTASEQFF. The CDR3 DNA reads TGTGCCAGCAGTTACTCGCCCCTAACGGCGTCTGAGCAGTTCTTC.

J is TRBJ1-1 and V is TRBV12-3 or TRBV12-4; D not resolved. V lost 4 bases, J lost 5 bases, and 14 bases lay in between. CDR3 length equals 14 residues. The CDR3 loop reads CASSSRPGRTEAFF. CDR3 DNA sequence: TGTGCCAGCAGTTCCCGACCCGGGCGGACTGAAGCTTTCTTT.

V and J are TRBV29-1 and TRBJ1-1; no firm D call. This CDR3 has 13 residues. The V gene's germline CDR1 is SQVTM and CDR2 ANQGSEA. V lost 5 bases and J 0 bases, leaving 10 bases between the germline ends. As DNA, the CDR3 is TGCAGCGTTCGGGTAGTACTGAACACTGAAGCTTTCTTT. Protein product: CSVRVVLNTEAFF.

The V gene is TRBV20-1, the J gene TRBJ1-2; the D gene is possibly TRBD1 (6 bases). The CDR3 has 12 amino acids. Deletions cut 0 bases from V and 7 bases from J, with 9 bases between. Germline lookup yields CDR1 DFQATT and CDR2 SNEGSKA (reference sequence). The CDR3 here is CSARDRGGGYTF. The CDR3 DNA reads TGCAGTGCTAGAGATCGAGGGGGTGGCTACACCTTC.

In this sample, this clonotype turned up once. At one end the junction does not follow the germline gene, possibly because of a read error. In nucleotides, the CDR3 is TGCAGCGTTGTAGTCGTAAGCTCCGACGAGCAGTACTTC. Its protein product is CSVVVVSSDEQYF. The rearrangement uses TRBV29-1 and TRBJ2-7; D remains unclear. Germline CDR1 reads SQVTM; CDR2 reads ANQGSEA. CDR3 length equals 13 residues.

V usage is TRBV7-3 and J usage is TRBJ1-6, with 7 bases aligning to TRBD1. The V gene end was trimmed by 3 bases and the J gene end by 13 bases; junction bases not matched to a gene: 3. This CDR3 has 12 amino acids. The germline V gene has CDR1 SGHTA and CDR2 FQGTGA. The DNA of the CDR3 is TGTGCCAGCAGCTTCGGCAGGGGGCCCCTCCACTTT. Translation gives CASSFGRGPLHF.

The CDR3, as DNA: TGCGCCAGCAGCCAAGGTTGGGCGGGGGGCCCCAATGAGCAGTACTTC. Protein sequence: CASSQGWAGGPNEQYF. The J gene is TRBJ2-5, the V gene TRBV4-3, with TRBD2 matching over 8 bases. The trim removed 1 base at V and 11 bases at J, leaving 15 bases unmatched. CDR1 and CDR2 (germline): LGHNA, YSLEER. This CDR3 contains 16 residues.

The chain has TRBV29-1 and TRBJ1-1; D gene uncertain. Between the trimmed V and J ends, which lost 7 bases and 8 bases, there was a span of 11 bases. The germline V gene has CDR1 SQVTM and CDR2 ANQGSEA. The CDR3 covers 10 residues. CDR3: CSGGVEEAFF. The CDR3 nucleotides are TGCAGCGGTGGGGTGGAGGAAGCTTTCTTT.

The chain joins TRBV7-9 to TRBJ1-1; D gene unclear. In germline, CDR1 is SEHNR, CDR2 FQNEAQ (reference sequence). Trimming shortened V by 0 bases and J by 8 bases, and 10 bases separated the two germline ends. The CDR3 sequence is 13 residues long. CDR3 sequence: CASSLALSSEAFF. The DNA of the CDR3 is TGTGCCAGCAGCTTAGCGCTCAGCTCAGAAGCTTTCTTT.

The chain employs TRBV5-1 and TRBJ2-5; 8 positions match TRBD2. The V gene end was trimmed by 4 bases and the J gene end by 2 bases; junction bases not matched to a gene: 7. Germline loops: CDR1 SGHRS, CDR2 YFSETQ. CDR3 length equals 15 residues. CDR3 bases: TGCGCCAGCAGCGAGGGACTAGAAGTTCAAGAGACCCAGTACTTC. It encodes CASSEGLEVQETQYF.

This clonotype was observed many times. This may be a read error: a much more frequent sequence differs by one nucleotide. The V call is TRBV7-2, the J call TRBJ2-2, with D perhaps matching TRBD1 (5 bases). The germline gives CDR1 SGHTA, CDR2 FQGNSA. The CDR3 is 14 residues long. Trimming shortened V by 5 bases and J by 1 base, and 8 bases separated the two germline ends. The CDR3 nucleotides are TGTGCCAGCAGCGCTGGACAGAACACCGGGGAGCTGTTTTTT. Amino acids: CASSAGQNTGELFF.

The V gene is TRBV7-9, the J gene TRBJ1-2; D is perhaps TRBD1 (5 bases). Trimming pared 1 base from V and 6 bases from J, leaving 12 bases between. The germline V gene has CDR1 SEHNR and CDR2 FQNEAQ (reference sequence). This CDR3 contains 14 residues. CDR3 protein: CASSLVARADGYTF. In nucleotides, the CDR3 is TGTGCCAGCAGCTTAGTCGCCAGGGCAGATGGCTACACCTTC.

For this clonotype: A read error may account for a junction end that differs from germline. The V and J genes are TRBV6-2 or TRBV6-3 and TRBJ1-5; 7 nucleotides agree with TRBD1. The length of the CDR3 is 15 residues. CDR1 MNHEY and CDR2 SVGEGT come from the germline V gene. The CDR3 loop is CVSSYVGQNNQPQHF. DNA of the CDR3: TGTGTCAGCAGTTACGTGGGACAGAACAATCAGCCCCAGCATTTT.

The chain recombines TRBV20-1 with TRBJ2-7, with D tentatively TRBD1 or TRBD2 (5 bases each). Germline V CDR1 and CDR2: DFQATT, SNEGSKA (reference sequence). The V end was cut by 6 bases, the J end by 3 bases, with 21 bases between. The CDR3 consists of 15 residues. CDR3 sequence (DNA): TGCAGTGCGCCTCTTGCGAAATGGGACCTCTACGAGCAGTACTTC. This sequence encodes CSAPLAKWDLYEQYF.